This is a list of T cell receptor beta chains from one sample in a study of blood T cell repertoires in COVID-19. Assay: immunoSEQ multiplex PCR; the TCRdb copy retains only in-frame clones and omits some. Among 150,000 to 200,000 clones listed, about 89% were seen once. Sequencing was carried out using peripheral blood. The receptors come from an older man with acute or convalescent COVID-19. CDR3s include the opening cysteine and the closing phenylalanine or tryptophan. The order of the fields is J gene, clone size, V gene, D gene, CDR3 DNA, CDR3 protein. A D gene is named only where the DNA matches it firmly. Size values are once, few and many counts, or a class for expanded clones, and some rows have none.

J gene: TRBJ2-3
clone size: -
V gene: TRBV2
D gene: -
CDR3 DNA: TGTGCCAGCAGCGAGGGGAGGGACAGGTCAGGAGATACGCAGTATTTT
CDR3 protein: CASSEGRDRSGDTQYF

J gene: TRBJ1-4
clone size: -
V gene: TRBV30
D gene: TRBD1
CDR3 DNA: TGTGCCTTAGGACAGGGGGCGTATAATGAAAAACTGTTTTTT
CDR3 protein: CALGQGAYNEKLFF

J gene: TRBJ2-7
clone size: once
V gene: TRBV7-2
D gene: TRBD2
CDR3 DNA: TGTGCCAGCAGCTTGTCCAGCGGGGGGACCTACGAGCAGTACTTC
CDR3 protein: CASSLSSGGTYEQYF

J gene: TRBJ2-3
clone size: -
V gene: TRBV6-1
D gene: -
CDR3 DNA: TGTGCCAGCAGTGAACAGCGGTTGAGCACAGATACGCAGTATTTT
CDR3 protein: CASSEQRLSTDTQYF

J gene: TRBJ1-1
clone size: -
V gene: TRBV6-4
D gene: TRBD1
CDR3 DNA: TGTGCCAGCCCCTCAGGGGGCGCTTCTGAAGCTTTCTTT
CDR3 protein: CASPSGGASEAFF

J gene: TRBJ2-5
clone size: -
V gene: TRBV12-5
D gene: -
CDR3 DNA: TGTGCTAGTGGGGGGGCAGGGACCCAGTACTTC
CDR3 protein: CASGGAGTQYF

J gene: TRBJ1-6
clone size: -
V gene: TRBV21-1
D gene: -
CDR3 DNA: TGCCCGAATGACAGGGGGCTTTCACCCCTCCACTTT
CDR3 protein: CPNDRGLSPLHF

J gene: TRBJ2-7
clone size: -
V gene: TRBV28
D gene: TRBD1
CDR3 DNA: TGTGCCAGCTTTCACAGGGGAAAAGCCTACGAGCAGTACTTC
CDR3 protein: CASFHRGKAYEQYF

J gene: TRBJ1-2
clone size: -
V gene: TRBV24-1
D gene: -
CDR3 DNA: TGTGCCACCAGTGACTTGGACAGCGGCTACACCTTC
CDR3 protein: CATSDLDSGYTF

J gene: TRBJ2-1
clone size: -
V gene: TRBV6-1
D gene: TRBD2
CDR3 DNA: TGTGCCAGCAGTGAAACGGCGGCTAGCGGGCCCGGCAATGAGCAGTTCTTC
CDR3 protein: CASSETAASGPGNEQFF

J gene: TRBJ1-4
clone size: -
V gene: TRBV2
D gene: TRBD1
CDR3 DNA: TGTGCCACACACCCTGACAGGGGGAATGAAAAACTGTTTTTT
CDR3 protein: CATHPDRGNEKLFF

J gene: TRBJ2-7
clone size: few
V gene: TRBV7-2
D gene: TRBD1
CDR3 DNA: TGTGCCAGCAGCTGGGACAGGGCTAGGTCCTACGAGCAGTACTTC
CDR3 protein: CASSWDRARSYEQYF

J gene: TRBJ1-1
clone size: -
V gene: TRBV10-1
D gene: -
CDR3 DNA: TGCGCCAGCAGACTTAACCTGGTAGAGGGAACTGAAGCTTTCTTT
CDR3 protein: CASRLNLVEGTEAFF

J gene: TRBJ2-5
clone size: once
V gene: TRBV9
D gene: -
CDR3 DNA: TGTGCCAGCAGCGCCCGAATGGCACCGCAAGAGACCCAGTACTTC
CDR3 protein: CASSARMAPQETQYF

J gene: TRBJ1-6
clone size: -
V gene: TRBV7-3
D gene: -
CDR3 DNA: TGTGCCAGCAGCTCCAGAGGGGGTCCCCTCCACTTT
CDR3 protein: CASSSRGGPLHF

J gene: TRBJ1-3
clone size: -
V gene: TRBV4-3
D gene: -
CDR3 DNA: TGCGCCAGCAGCCAAGAATGGTCAGGGGCATTTGGAAACACCATATATTTT
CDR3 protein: CASSQEWSGAFGNTIYF

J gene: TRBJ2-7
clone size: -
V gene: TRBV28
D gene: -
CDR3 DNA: TGTGCCAGCAGTTTAGCTGAGGAACTTAACGAGCAGTACTTC
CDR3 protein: CASSLAEELNEQYF

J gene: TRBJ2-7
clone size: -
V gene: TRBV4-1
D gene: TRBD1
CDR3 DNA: TGCGCCAGCAGCCGGGAGGGACAGGGCGCTGTCGAGCAGTACTTC
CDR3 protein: CASSREGQGAVEQYF

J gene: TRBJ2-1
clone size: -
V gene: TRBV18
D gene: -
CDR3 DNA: TGTGCCAGCTCACCACCGCGCCAGGCGCCCTACAATGAGCAGTTCTTC
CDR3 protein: CASSPPRQAPYNEQFF

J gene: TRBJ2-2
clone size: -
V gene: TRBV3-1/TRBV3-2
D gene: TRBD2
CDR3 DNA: TGTGCCAGCGCTGGGCTAGCGGGAATGGAGAAGCTGTTTTTT
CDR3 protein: CASAGLAGMEKLFF